One and the same sample provided the 27 T cell receptor beta chains below, sequenced in a study of identical twins. A single record per CDR3 protein comes from TCRdb applying MiXCR to the 5' RACE reads. This sample has approximately 690,000 distinct CDR3 sequences, with 6.1% found just once. Sequenced: naive T cells sorted from blood. The receptors were sampled from a young man in good health.

This clonotype showed up many times. This sequence joins TRBV20-1 and TRBJ2-3; D is undetermined. Germline V gene lookup returns CDR1 DFQATT and CDR2 SNEGSKA (reference sequence). The germline V and J ends were trimmed by 4 bases and 0 bases, with 8 bases remaining between them. The CDR3 length is 13 residues. The CDR3: CSAKNASTDTQYF. The CDR3 DNA follows: TGCAGTGCTAAAAACGCTAGCACAGATACGCAGTATTTT.

The chain employs TRBV19 and TRBJ2-1, with 11 nucleotides matching TRBD2. CDR1 and CDR2 from the germline V gene are LNHDA and SQIVND (reference sequence). CDR3 size: 15 residues. Trimming took 3 bases from V and 8 from J; bases not matched to a gene: 6. CDR3 in amino acids: CASSMGLADLDEQFF. The CDR3 DNA sequence: TGTGCCAGTAGTATGGGACTAGCGGATCTCGATGAGCAGTTCTTC.

This clonotype turned up a few times. The chain employs TRBV28 and TRBJ2-7; possibly TRBD1 for D (6 bases). This CDR3 has 14 residues. Germline-derived CDR1 and CDR2 are MDHEN and SYDVKM. V was trimmed by 6 bases and J by 7 bases, leaving 19 bases between them. The CDR3 loop reads CASRTPDSFLEQYF. The CDR3 DNA reads TGTGCCAGCAGGACCCCGGACAGTTTCTTGGAGCAGTACTTC.

This chain uses TRBV15 with TRBJ2-1; TRBD2 matches 7 bases. The CDR3 runs 19 residues. The junction had 11 bases not matched to a gene; V was cut back by 0 bases and J by 0 bases. Per the germline V gene, CDR1 is LNHNV and CDR2 is YYDKDF (reference sequence). CDR3 sequence reads: CATSRDLSERDPSYNEQFF. The CDR3 coding sequence is TGTGCCACCAGCAGAGATTTAAGCGAGCGGGACCCCTCCTACAATGAGCAGTTCTTC.

This clonotype was found a few times. The chain links TRBV7-2 to TRBJ2-1, with 9 positions matching TRBD2. Germline lookup yields CDR1 SGHTA and CDR2 FQGNSA. CDR3 length: 16 amino acids. The V segment lost 0 bases and the J segment 7 bases; nucleotides outside the gene matches: 7. This CDR3 reads CASSLALAGMWNEQFF. As DNA, the CDR3 is TGTGCCAGCAGCTTAGCGCTAGCGGGAATGTGGAATGAGCAGTTCTTC.

This clonotype showed up many times. The chain carries TRBV15 and TRBJ2-7; TRBD2 matches 11 bases. The CDR3 totals 15 residues. The germline CDR1 and CDR2 sequences are LNHNV and YYDKDF (reference sequence). J gave up 1 base and V 5 bases, and 4 bases lay outside the gene matches. CDR3 sequence: CATSSRLAGSYEQYV. The CDR3, as DNA: TGTGCCACCAGCTCCAGACTAGCGGGGTCCTACGAGCAGTACGTC.

This clonotype was seen at least ten times. The J gene is TRBJ2-2, the V gene TRBV24-1, with 8 bases lining up with TRBD2. The CDR3 totals 14 residues. CDR1 KGHDR and CDR2 SFDVKD come from the germline V gene. V lost 9 bases to trimming and J lost 7 bases; unmatched junction nucleotides: 9. The DNA for the CDR3 is TGTGCCACCGCTCGGGGGGGGCGAAGCGGGGAGCTGTTTTTT. Protein product: CATARGGRSGELFF.

This clonotype was observed a handful of times. The genes are TRBV7-2 and TRBJ2-1; D is perhaps TRBD1 or TRBD2 (7 bases each). CDR1 is SGHTA and CDR2 is FQGNSA in the germline V gene. CDR3 size: 14 residues. Trimming took off 1 base at V and 10 bases at J, with 14 bases between the two ends. The CDR3 bases are TGTGCCAGCAGCTTAGTTGCAGGGGGGGGGGAGCAGTTCTTC. Amino acid sequence: CASSLVAGGGEQFF.

The chain uses TRBV6-2 or TRBV6-3 and TRBJ2-7; 12 nucleotides line up with TRBD2. The germline V gene encodes CDR1 MNHEY and CDR2 SVGEGT. The CDR3 spans 13 residues. V lost 6 bases to trimming and J lost 6 bases; unmatched junction nucleotides: 3. CDR3 nucleotide sequence: TGTGCCAGCAGACTAGCGGGGGGTCTCGAGCAGTACGTC. Translated, it gives CASRLAGGLEQYV.

Ten or more counts support this clonotype. The J gene is TRBJ2-1, the V gene TRBV5-1; possible D gene TRBD1, 6 bases. The CDR3 sequence is 14 residues long. Per germline, CDR1 SGHRS and CDR2 YFSETQ. Trimming stripped 1 base from V and 2 bases from J, with 7 bases between. CDR3 sequence: CASSLTGTYNEQFF. CDR3 sequence (DNA): TGCGCCAGCAGCTTGACAGGGACCTACAATGAGCAGTTCTTC. Variable domain in full (rest from reference TRBV5-1 and TRBJ2-1): KAGVTQTPRYLIKTRGQQVTLSCSPISGHRSVSWYQQTPGQGLQFLFEYFSETQRNKGNFPGRFSGRQFSNSRSEMNVSTLELGDSALYLCASSLTGTYNEQFFGPGTRLTVL.

This clonotype was counted between two and nine times. The chain carries TRBV11-2 and TRBJ2-1; D remains ambiguous. Germline V gene sequence: CDR1 SGHAT, CDR2 FQNNGV. Trimming removed 3 bases at V and 14 bases at J, with 20 bases between. This CDR3 is 14 amino acids long. In DNA, the CDR3 is TGTGCCAGCAGCTTCGACCCTTCGGGTTGGATAGAGTTCTTC. Encoded protein: CASSFDPSGWIEFF.

This clonotype appeared many times. The chain carries TRBV12-3 or TRBV12-4 and TRBJ2-2, with D perhaps TRBD2 (6 bases). The CDR3 extends over 16 amino acids. V dropped 7 bases and J dropped 1 base, with 16 bases sitting between them. CDR3 DNA sequence: TGTGCCAGCACTGCGGGACTCTTTATGAACACCGGGGAGCTGTTTTTT. Encoded protein: CASTAGLFMNTGELFF.

This clonotype was found a few times. The chain carries TRBV29-1 and TRBJ2-4; perhaps TRBD1 as D (5 bases). Germline CDR1 reads SQVTM; CDR2 reads ANQGSEA. The ends were cut back, 5 bases at V and 0 bases at J, with 20 bases in the middle. This CDR3 contains 17 residues. CDR3 sequence: CSVLGQSNLLAKNIQYF. The CDR3 DNA reads as TGCAGCGTTTTAGGACAAAGCAACCTCTTAGCCAAAAACATTCAGTACTTC.

This clonotype was counted many times. V is TRBV20-1 and J is TRBJ2-7; 11 positions match TRBD2. The CDR3 is 16 residues long. CDR1 and CDR2 (germline): DFQATT, SNEGSKA (reference sequence). V was pared by 0 bases and J by 4 bases, with 8 bases of the junction left unmatched. The CDR3 DNA reads as TGCAGTGCTAGAGATCCTCTAGCGGGAGGAAGGTACGAGCAGTACTTC. It encodes CSARDPLAGGRYEQYF.

This clonotype was seen ten or more times. This chain joins TRBV20-1 and TRBJ2-3, with D unresolved. Trimming removed 2 bases at V and 4 bases at J, with 10 bases between. Germline V gene lookup returns CDR1 DFQATT and CDR2 SNEGSKA (reference sequence). CDR3 length equals 13 residues. The CDR3 is CSARNGFADTQYF. Here the CDR3 DNA reads TGCAGTGCTAGAAACGGGTTTGCAGATACGCAGTATTTT.

At least ten counts were recorded for this clonotype. This rearrangement joins TRBV29-1 to TRBJ2-3; 8 nucleotides match TRBD2. Trimming took 4 bases from V and 0 from J; bases not matched to a gene: 3. CDR1 and CDR2 from the germline V gene are SQVTM and ANQGSEA. CDR3 length: 14 amino acids. The CDR3 bases are TGCAGCGTTGTGGCTAGCGGGAGCACAGATACGCAGTATTTT. It specifies CSVVASGSTDTQYF.

In its sample, this clonotype was seen many times. The chain recombines TRBV29-1 with TRBJ2-5, with D perhaps matching TRBD1 or TRBD2 (5 bases each). CDR3 size: 12 residues. V dropped 3 bases and J dropped 5 bases, with 10 bases sitting between them. Germline V gene data show CDR1 as SQVTM and CDR2 as ANQGSEA. For the CDR3, the DNA is TGCAGCGTTGAGGGGGTGGGGGAGACCCAGTACTTC. Its protein product is CSVEGVGETQYF. Together with reference TRBV29-1 and TRBJ2-5, the CDR3 gives the full variable domain: SAVISQKPSRDICQRGTSLTIQCQVDSQVTMMFWYRQQPGQSLTLIATANQGSEATYESGFVIDKFPISRPNLTFSTLTVSNMSPEDSSIYLCSVEGVGETQYFGPGTRLLVL.

This clonotype was observed at least ten times. The chain uses TRBV29-1 and TRBJ2-5; TRBD2 is a possible D gene (6 bases). The CDR3 runs to 13 residues. CDR1 SQVTM and CDR2 ANQGSEA come from the germline V gene. The DNA of the CDR3 is TGCAGTGTGACTTGGAGGGGCTTGGAGACCCAGTACTTC. Its translation: CSVTWRGLETQYF.

At least ten counts were recorded for this clonotype. This rearrangement joins TRBV6-2 or TRBV6-3 to TRBJ2-1; 12 nucleotides line up with TRBD2. Trimming cost V 2 bases and J 7 bases; bases outside gene matches: 6. The CDR3 runs 16 residues. The germline gives CDR1 MNHEY, CDR2 SVGEGT. CDR3 sequence: CASSYPSGRATNEQFF. CDR3 nucleotide sequence: TGTGCCAGCAGTTACCCTAGCGGGAGGGCCACAAATGAGCAGTTCTTC.

This clonotype has at least ten counts. CDR3 in amino acids: CSVSKLDSYEQYF. The CDR3 DNA reads as TGCAGCGTGTCGAAACTCGACTCCTACGAGCAGTACTTC. The J gene is TRBJ2-7, the V gene TRBV29-1; D not resolved. This CDR3 is 13 amino acids long. V was trimmed by 6 bases and J by 0 bases, leaving 12 bases between them. Germline V gives CDR1 SQVTM, CDR2 ANQGSEA.

This clonotype was observed a few times. The rearrangement uses TRBV29-1 and TRBJ2-1; 7 positions match TRBD1. The J segment lost 0 bases and the V segment lost 4 bases, leaving 6 bases of the junction unmatched. Germline-derived CDR1 and CDR2 are SQVTM and ANQGSEA. The CDR3 runs to 15 residues. Here the CDR3 DNA reads TGCAGCGTTGGAGGGGGCATGATCTCCTACAATGAGCAGTTCTTC. Its translation: CSVGGGMISYNEQFF.

Many counts were recorded for this clonotype. CDR3 nucleotides: TGCGCCAGCAGCTACGGACTAGCGGGAGTCACAGATACGCAGTATTTT. Translating gives CASSYGLAGVTDTQYF. The chain recombines TRBV5-1 with TRBJ2-3; 13 bases align to TRBD2. This CDR3 region has 16 residues. Germline lookup yields CDR1 SGHRS and CDR2 YFSETQ. The V segment lost 3 bases and the J segment 2 bases; nucleotides outside the gene matches: 3.

This chain joins TRBV24-1 and TRBJ2-1, with D tentatively TRBD1 (5 bases). V shed 4 bases and J shed 3 bases, with 15 bases lying between them. This CDR3 is 16 amino acids long. Germline V gene sequence: CDR1 KGHDR, CDR2 SFDVKD. The CDR3, as DNA: TGTGCCACCAGTGAGTACAGGAATTCACTCTACAATGAGCAGTTCTTC. As protein: CATSEYRNSLYNEQFF.

The chain has TRBV20-1 and TRBJ1-5; D is ambiguous. Germline assignment: CDR1 DFQATT and CDR2 SNEGSKA (reference sequence). CDR3 length: 14 residues. Trimming removed 5 bases from V and 0 bases from J, with 11 bases in between. CDR3 DNA sequence: TGCAGTGCTTCTTCTCAGTATAGCAATCAGCCCCAGCATTTT. The encoded protein is CSASSQYSNQPQHF.

In its sample, this clonotype was seen many times. The rearrangement uses TRBV12-3 or TRBV12-4 and TRBJ1-5; no clear D gene. The CDR3 is 15 residues long. V was cut by 1 base and J by 2 bases, with 9 bases left in between. The chain's CDR3 is CASSLGVLGNQPQHF. The CDR3 nucleotides are TGTGCCAGCAGTTTAGGAGTACTAGGCAATCAGCCCCAGCATTTT.

In its sample, this clonotype was seen a few times. CDR3 nucleotide sequence: TGCAGTGCCGCGACAGGGGCCTACTACAATGAGCAGTTCTTC. This translates into CSAATGAYYNEQFF. The chain combines TRBV20-1 with TRBJ2-1, with 8 bases matching TRBD1. With 6 bases clipped from V and 3 bases from J, the junction kept 7 bases outside the gene matches. Per germline, CDR1 DFQATT and CDR2 SNEGSKA (reference sequence). The CDR3 is 14 residues long.

This clonotype was seen ten or more times. The chain recombines TRBV25-1 with TRBJ2-2; maybe TRBD1 (6 bases). In germline, CDR1 is MGHDK, CDR2 SYGVNS. The length of the CDR3 is 16 residues. V was clipped by 1 base and J by 6 bases, with 15 bases between them. CDR3 sequence (DNA): TGTGCCAGCAGTGAATTTGGCAGGGGTCGGCCCGGGGAGCTGTTTTTT. The encoded protein is CASSEFGRGRPGELFF.